The present T cell receptor (beta chain) was sequenced within a study of technical replicates of blood from a handful of donors. The CDR3 runs 13 residues. Trimming took off 2 bases at V and 3 bases at J, with 8 bases between the two ends. The germline gives CDR1 SGHAT, CDR2 FQNNGV. Profiling relied on immunoSEQ multiplex PCR, and the TCRdb table lists in-frame clones only, not all of them. This sample has tens of thousands of clones, with roughly 93% found just once. Sample: T cells isolated from PBMCs. The clonotype comes from a human donor in good health. V usage is TRBV11-2 and J usage is TRBJ2-7; the D is unclear. CDR3 amino acids: CASSLQDSYEQYF. The CDR3 DNA reads TGTGCCAGCAGCTTACAGGATAGCTACGAGCAGTACTTC.